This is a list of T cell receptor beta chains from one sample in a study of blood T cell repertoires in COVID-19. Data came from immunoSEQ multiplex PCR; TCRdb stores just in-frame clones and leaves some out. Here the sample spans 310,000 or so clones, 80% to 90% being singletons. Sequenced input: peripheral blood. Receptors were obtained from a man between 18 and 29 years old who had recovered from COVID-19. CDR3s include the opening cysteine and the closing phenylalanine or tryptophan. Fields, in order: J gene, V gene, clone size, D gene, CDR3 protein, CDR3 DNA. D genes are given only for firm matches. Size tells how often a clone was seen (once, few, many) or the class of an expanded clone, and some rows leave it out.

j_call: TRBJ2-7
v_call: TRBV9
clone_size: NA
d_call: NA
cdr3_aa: CASSVNPAESHHEQYF
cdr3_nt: TGTGCCAGCAGCGTAAACCCCGCTGAGTCTCACCACGAGCAGTACTTC

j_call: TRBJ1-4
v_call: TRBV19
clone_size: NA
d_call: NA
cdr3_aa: CASSKLDAGLPRGEKLFF
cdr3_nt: TGTGCCAGTAGTAAACTAGATGCGGGCCTTCCACGCGGGGAAAAACTGTTTTTT

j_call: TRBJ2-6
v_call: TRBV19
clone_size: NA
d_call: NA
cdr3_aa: CASSLPSRANVLTF
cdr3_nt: TGTGCCAGTAGTCTACCGTCCCGGGCCAACGTCCTGACTTTC

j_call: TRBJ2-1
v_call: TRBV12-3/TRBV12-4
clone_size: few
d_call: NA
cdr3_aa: CATTPGINNEQFF
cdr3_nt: TGTGCCACCACTCCCGGGATAAACAATGAGCAGTTCTTC

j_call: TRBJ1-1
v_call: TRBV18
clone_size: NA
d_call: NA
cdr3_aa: CASTQHRDETEAFF
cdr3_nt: TGTGCCAGCACCCAACACAGGGATGAGACTGAAGCTTTCTTT

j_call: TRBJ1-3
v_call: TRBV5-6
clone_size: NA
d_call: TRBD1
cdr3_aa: CASSRGQGTGNTIYF
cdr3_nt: TGTGCCAGCAGCAGGGGACAGGGCACCGGAAACACCATATATTTT

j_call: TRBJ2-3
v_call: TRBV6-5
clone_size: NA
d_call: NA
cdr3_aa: CASSKVGGAAYF
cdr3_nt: TGTGCCAGCAGTAAGGTGGGGGGGGCGGCGTATTTT

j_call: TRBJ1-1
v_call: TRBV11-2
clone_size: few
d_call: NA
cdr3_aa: CASSLEGAPAFF
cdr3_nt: TGTGCCAGCAGCTTAGAGGGGGCACCAGCTTTCTTT

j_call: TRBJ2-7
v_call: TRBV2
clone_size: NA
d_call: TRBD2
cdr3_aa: CASSEVDGRGEQYF
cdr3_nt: TGTGCCAGCAGTGAAGTGGACGGGAGGGGGGAGCAGTACTTC

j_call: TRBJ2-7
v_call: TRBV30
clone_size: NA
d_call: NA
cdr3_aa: CAWSGASEKRF
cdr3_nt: TGTGCCTGGAGTGGCGCTAGCGAGAAGAGGTTC

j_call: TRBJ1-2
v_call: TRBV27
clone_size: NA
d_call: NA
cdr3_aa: CASSSRSTFGYTF
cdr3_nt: TGTGCCAGCAGTTCCCGGAGCACTTTTGGCTACACCTTC

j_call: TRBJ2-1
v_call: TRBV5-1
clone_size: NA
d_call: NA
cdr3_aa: CASSLWLQGTDEQFF
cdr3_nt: TGCGCCAGCAGCTTGTGGCTCCAGGGGACCGATGAGCAGTTCTTC

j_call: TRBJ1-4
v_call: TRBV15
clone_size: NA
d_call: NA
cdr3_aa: CATSRQVPNEKLFF
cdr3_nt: TGTGCCACCAGCAGACAGGTACCCAATGAAAAACTGTTTTTT

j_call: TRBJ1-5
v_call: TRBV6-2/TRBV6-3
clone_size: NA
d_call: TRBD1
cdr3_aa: CASSYWGQGGYSNQPQHF
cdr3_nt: TGTGCCAGCAGTTACTGGGGACAGGGGGGATATAGCAATCAGCCCCAGCATTTT

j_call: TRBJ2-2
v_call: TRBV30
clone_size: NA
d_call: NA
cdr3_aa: CAWSPAGPGELFF
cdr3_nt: TGTGCCTGGAGTCCTGCGGGACCCGGGGAGCTGTTTTTT

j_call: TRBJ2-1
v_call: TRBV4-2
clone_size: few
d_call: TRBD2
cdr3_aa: CASSPSPGLAGGSSYNEQFF
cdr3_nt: TGTGCCAGCAGCCCCTCTCCGGGACTAGCGGGAGGGAGCTCCTACAATGAGCAGTTCTTC

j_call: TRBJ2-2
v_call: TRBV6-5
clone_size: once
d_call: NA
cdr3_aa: CASSYLPRVGTGELFF
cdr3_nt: TGTGCCAGCAGTTACCTCCCCCGGGTCGGTACCGGGGAGCTGTTTTTT

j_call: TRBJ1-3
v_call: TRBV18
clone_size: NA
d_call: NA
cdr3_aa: CASSPPGIKSGNTIYF
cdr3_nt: TGTGCCAGCTCACCACCGGGCATCAAGTCCGGAAACACCATATATTTT

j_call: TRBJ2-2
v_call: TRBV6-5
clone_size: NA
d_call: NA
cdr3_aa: CASSTIGGELFF
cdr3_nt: TGTGCCAGCAGCACTATTGGCGGGGAGCTGTTTTTT

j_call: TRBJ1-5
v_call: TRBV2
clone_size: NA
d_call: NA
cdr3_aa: CASSEPGLGNQPQHF
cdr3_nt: TGTGCCAGCAGTGAACCCGGGTTGGGCAATCAGCCCCAGCATTTT

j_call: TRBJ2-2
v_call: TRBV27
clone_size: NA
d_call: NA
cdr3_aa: CASSFHSTGELFF
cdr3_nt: TGTGCCAGCAGTTTCCACAGCACCGGGGAGCTGTTTTTT

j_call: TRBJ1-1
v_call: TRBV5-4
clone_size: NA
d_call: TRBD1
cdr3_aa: CASSTGGAGGLPRAFF
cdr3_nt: TGTGCCAGCAGCACTGGAGGGGCAGGGGGCCTCCCAAGAGCTTTCTTT

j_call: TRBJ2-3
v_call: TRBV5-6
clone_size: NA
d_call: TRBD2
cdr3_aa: CASSPAGGPPDTQYF
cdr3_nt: TGTGCCAGCAGCCCGGCGGGAGGGCCCCCAGATACGCAGTATTTT

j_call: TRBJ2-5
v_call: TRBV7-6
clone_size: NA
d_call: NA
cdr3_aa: CASSLVSGSKETQYF
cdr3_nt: TGTGCCAGCAGCTTAGTATCAGGGTCCAAAGAGACCCAGTACTTC

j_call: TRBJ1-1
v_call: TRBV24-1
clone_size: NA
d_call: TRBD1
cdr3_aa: CATSDSRTGGTEAFF
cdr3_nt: TGTGCCACCAGTGATTCCAGGACAGGGGGCACTGAAGCTTTCTTT

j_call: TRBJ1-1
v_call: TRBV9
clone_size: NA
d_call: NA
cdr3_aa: CASSVDGRGFQNTEAFF
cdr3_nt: TGTGCCAGCAGCGTAGATGGGAGGGGCTTCCAGAACACTGAAGCTTTCTTT

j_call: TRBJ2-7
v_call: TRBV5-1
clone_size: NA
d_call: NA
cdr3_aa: CASSLGGWDYEQYF
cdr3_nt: TGCGCCAGCAGCTTGGGGGGCTGGGACTACGAGCAGTACTTC

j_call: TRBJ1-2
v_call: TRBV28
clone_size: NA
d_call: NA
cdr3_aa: CASSTGERSYGYTF
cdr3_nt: TGTGCCAGCAGTACAGGAGAAAGGAGCTATGGCTACACCTTC

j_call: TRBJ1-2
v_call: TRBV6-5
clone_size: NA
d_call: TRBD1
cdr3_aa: CASSQQGLTLYGYTF
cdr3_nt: TGTGCCAGCAGCCAACAGGGGTTAACGCTCTATGGCTACACCTTC

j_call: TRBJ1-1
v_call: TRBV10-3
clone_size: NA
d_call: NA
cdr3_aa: CAISVSGVNTEAFF
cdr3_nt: TGTGCCATCAGTGTGTCAGGGGTGAACACTGAAGCTTTCTTT

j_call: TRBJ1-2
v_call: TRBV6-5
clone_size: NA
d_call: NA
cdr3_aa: CASSYDRVYGYTF
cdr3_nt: TGTGCCAGCAGTTACGACAGAGTATATGGCTACACCTTC

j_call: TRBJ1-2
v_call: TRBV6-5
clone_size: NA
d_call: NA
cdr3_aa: CASSYSSGSDGYTF
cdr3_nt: TGTGCCAGCAGTTACTCGAGCGGGTCTGATGGCTACACCTTC

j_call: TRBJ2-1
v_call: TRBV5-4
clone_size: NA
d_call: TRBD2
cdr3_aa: CASSLGLQGWTSGAYNEQFF
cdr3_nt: TGTGCCAGCAGCTTGGGGTTACAGGGGTGGACTAGCGGGGCCTACAATGAGCAGTTCTTC

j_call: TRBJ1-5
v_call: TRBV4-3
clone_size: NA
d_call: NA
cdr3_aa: CASSQDSANQPQHF
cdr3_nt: TGCGCCAGCAGCCAAGATTCTGCGAATCAGCCCCAGCATTTT

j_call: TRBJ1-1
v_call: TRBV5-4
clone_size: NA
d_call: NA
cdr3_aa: CASSYSTGITTEAFF
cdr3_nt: TGTGCCAGCAGCTACTCAACAGGGATAACCACTGAAGCTTTCTTT

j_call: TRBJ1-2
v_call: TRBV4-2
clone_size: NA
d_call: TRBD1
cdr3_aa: CASSQDGSGTGHGYTF
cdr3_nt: TGTGCCAGCAGCCAAGATGGCTCCGGGACAGGGCATGGCTACACCTTC

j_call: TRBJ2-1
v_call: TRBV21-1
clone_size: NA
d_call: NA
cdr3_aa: CASSKSGGSYNEQFF
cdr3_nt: TGTGCCAGCAGCAAAAGCGGGGGCTCTTACAATGAGCAGTTCTTC

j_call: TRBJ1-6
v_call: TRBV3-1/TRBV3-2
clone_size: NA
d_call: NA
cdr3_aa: CASSQDGRASPLHF
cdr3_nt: TGTGCCAGCAGCCAAGACGGCAGGGCTTCACCCCTCCACTTT

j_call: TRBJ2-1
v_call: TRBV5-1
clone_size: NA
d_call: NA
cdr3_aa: CASSLDRPSYNEQFF
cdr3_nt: TGCGCCAGCAGCCTTGACAGACCCTCCTACAATGAGCAGTTCTTC

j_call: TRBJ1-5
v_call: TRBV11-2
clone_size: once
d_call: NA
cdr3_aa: CASSLGQLSNQPQHF
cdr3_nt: TGTGCCAGCAGCTTAGGACAGCTAAGCAATCAGCCCCAGCATTTT

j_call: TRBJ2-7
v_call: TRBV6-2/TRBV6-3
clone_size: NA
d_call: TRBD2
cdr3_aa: CASSYYGMTSGESPYEQYF
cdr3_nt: TGTGCCAGCAGTTACTATGGAATGACTAGCGGGGAAAGCCCCTACGAGCAGTACTTC

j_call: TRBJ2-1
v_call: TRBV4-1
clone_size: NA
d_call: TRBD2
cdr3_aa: CASSQDLAGGEGDEQFF
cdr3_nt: TGCGCCAGCAGCCAAGATCTGGCGGGAGGGGAGGGGGATGAGCAGTTCTTC

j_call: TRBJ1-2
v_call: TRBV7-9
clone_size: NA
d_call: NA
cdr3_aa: CASTPGDTMLGYTF
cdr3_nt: TGTGCCAGCACCCCAGGGGATACGATGCTTGGCTACACCTTC

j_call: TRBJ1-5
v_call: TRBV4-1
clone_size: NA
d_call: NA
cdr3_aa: CASSPRGGGNQPQHF
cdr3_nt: TGCGCCAGCAGCCCCCGAGGGGGAGGCAATCAGCCCCAGCATTTT

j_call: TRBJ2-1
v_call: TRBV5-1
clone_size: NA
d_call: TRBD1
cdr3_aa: CASSLQGGGEQFF
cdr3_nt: TGCGCCAGCAGCCTACAGGGGGGTGGTGAGCAGTTCTTC

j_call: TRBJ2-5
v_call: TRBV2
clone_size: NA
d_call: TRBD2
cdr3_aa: CASSEAWGRGQETQYF
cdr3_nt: TGTGCCAGCAGTGAAGCTTGGGGGAGGGGTCAAGAGACCCAGTACTTC

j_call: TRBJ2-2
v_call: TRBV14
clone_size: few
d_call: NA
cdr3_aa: CASSSYRASNTGELFF
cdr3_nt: TGTGCCAGCAGCTCCTACAGGGCTTCGAACACCGGGGAGCTGTTTTTT

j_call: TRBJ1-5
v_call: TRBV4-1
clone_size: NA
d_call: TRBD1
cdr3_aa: CASSQMGQGGGQPQHF
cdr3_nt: TGCGCCAGCAGCCAGATGGGACAGGGCGGGGGTCAGCCCCAGCATTTT

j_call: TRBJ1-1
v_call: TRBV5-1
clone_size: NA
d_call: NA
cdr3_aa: CASSLSRGTEAFF
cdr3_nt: TGCGCCAGCAGCTTGTCCCGGGGCACTGAAGCTTTCTTT

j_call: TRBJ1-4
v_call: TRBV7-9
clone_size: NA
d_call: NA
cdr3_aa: CASSSGSLSELFF
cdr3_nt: TGTGCCAGCAGCTCTGGGAGCCTCTCGGAACTGTTTTTT